The next 3 T cell receptor beta chains were all read from a single sample in a study of tumor-infiltrating lymphocytes in primary liver carcinoma (dated by TCRdb to about 2017). Total RNA and DNA were co-extracted without cell sorting from about 19-30 mg of bulk tissue using the AllPrep DNA/RNA mini kit. Sequencing took place on an Illumina HiSeq 2500. A constant-region primer and ProtoScript II reverse transcriptase were used to reverse-transcribe TCRbeta-specific cDNA from approximately 550 ng total RNA. Construction of the TCRbeta libraries relied on three nested rounds of multiplex PCR, following a slightly modified ARM-PCR procedure. Each of the first two PCR rounds ran for nine to ten cycles and used multiplex TRBV1-TRBV30 forward primers together with a Cbeta reverse primer. Clones were called with MiXCR by TCRdb after fastp trimmed the public reads at Q25, and only in-frame beta chains were retained. CDR3 protein sequences are deduplicated, and each keeps its most common genes and DNA. Present in this sample are tens of thousands of distinct CDR3 sequences, less than 75% of which were seen just once. Of the sample, about 30% is held by the ten largest clones.

Sequencing input: liver tumor tissue from sampling region 3. Per the publication, the cell subset or site label means: tumor region T3, left-lateral pole. These receptors were taken from a woman between 25 and 40 years old with primary liver carcinoma and hepatitis B virus infection.

The V gene is TRBV29-1, the J gene TRBJ2-5, with D unresolved. CDR3 length: 16 residues. V lost 2 bases to trimming and J lost 1 base, with 17 bases between them. CDR1 is SQVTM, CDR2 ANQGSEA, per germline. CDR3 in amino acids: CSVESSRLWVQETQYF. For the CDR3, the DNA is TGCAGCGTTGAATCCTCCCGGTTGTGGGTCCAAGAGACCCAGTACTTC.

Notes on this clonotype: One end of the junction varies from germline; a read error may be responsible. The chain is built from TRBV12-3 or TRBV12-4 and TRBJ2-3; D possibly corresponds to TRBD2 (5 bases). The CDR3 sequence is 15 residues long. This CDR3 reads CASSFPLPSIDMQYF. CDR3 nucleotide sequence: TGTGCCAGTAGTTTTCCCCTTCCTAGCATAGATATGCAGTATTTT.

Worth noting for this clonotype: An end of the junction does not agree with germline; a read error may underlie this. The chain joins TRBV7-9 to TRBJ2-2; 9 bases agree with TRBD2. Germline V gives CDR1 SEHNR, CDR2 FQNEAQ (reference sequence). There are 19 residues in the CDR3. CDR3 DNA: TGTGCCAGCAGCTCCCGGGGTAGCGGGAGTTATTGGAACGCCGGGGAGCTGTTTTTT. Its protein product is CASSSRGSGSYWNAGELFF.